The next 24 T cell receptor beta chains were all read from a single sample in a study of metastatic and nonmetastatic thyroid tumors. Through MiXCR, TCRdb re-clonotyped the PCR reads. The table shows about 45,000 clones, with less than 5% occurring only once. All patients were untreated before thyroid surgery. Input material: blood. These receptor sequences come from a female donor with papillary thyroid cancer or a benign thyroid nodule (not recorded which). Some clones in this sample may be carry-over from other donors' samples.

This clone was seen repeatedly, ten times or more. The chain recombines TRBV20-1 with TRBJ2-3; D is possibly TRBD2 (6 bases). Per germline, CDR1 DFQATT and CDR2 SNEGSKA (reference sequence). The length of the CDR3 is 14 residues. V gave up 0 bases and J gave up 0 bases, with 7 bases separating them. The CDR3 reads CSARDSGSTDTQYF. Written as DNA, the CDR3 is TGCAGTGCTAGAGATAGCGGTAGCACAGATACGCAGTATTTT.

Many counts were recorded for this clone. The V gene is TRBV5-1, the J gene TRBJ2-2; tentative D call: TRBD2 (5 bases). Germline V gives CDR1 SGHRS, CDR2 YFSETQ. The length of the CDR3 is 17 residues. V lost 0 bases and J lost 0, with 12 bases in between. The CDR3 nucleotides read TGCGCCAGCAGCTTGGCGAGCGGTAGTACGAACACCGGGGAGCTGTTTTTT. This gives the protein CASSLASGSTNTGELFF.

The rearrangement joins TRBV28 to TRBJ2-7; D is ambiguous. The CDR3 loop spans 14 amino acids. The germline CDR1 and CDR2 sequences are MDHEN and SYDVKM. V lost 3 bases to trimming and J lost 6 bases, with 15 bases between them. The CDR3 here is CASSFGADVREQYF. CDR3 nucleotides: TGTGCCAGCAGTTTTGGCGCAGACGTGCGCGAGCAGTACTTC.

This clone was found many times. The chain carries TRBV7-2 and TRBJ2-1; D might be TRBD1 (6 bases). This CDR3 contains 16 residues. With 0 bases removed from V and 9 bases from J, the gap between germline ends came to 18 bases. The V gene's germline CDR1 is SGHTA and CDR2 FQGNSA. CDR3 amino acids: CASSLAITRGSFEQFF. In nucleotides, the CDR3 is TGTGCCAGCAGCTTAGCAATCACTAGGGGGTCGTTTGAGCAGTTCTTC.

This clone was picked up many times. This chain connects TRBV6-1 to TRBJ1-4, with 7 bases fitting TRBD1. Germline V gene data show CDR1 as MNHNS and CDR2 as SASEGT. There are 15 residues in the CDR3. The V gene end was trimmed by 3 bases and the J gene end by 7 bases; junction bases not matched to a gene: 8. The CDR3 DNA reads TGTGCCAGCAGTGATCAACAGGGGATGCCTGAAAAACTGTTTTTT. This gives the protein CASSDQQGMPEKLFF.

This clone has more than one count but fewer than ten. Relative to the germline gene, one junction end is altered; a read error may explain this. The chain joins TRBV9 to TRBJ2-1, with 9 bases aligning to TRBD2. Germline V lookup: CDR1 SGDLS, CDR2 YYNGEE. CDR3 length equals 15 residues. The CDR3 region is CASSVTSGDYNEQSF. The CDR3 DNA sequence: TGTGCCAGTAGCGTGACTAGCGGAGACTACAATGAGCAGTCCTTC.

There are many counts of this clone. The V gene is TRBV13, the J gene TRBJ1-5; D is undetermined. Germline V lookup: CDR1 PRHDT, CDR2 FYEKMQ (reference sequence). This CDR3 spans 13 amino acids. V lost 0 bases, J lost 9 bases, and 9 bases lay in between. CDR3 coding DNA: TGTGCCAGCAGCTTAGGCCATAGTGTGCCCCAGCATTTT. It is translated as CASSLGHSVPQHF.

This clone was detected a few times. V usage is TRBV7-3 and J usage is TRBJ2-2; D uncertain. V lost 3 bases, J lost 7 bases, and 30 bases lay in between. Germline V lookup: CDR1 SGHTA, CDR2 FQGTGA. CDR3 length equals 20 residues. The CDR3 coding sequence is TGTGCCAGCAGCTTTTCCCCCCCCCACTCGACGGTGACAAGTGACGGGGAGCTGTTTTTT. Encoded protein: CASSFSPPHSTVTSDGELFF.

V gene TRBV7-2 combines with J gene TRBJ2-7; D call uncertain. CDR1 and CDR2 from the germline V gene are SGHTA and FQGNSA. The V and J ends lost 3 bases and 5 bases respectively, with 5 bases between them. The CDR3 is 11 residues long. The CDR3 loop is CASSFRHEQYF. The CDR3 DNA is TGTGCCAGCAGCTTCAGACACGAGCAGTACTTC. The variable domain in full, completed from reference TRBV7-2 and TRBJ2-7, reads GAGVSQSPSNKVTEKGKDVELRCDPISGHTALYWYRQSLGQGLEFLIYFQGNSAPDKSGLPSDRFSAERTGGSVSTLTIQRTQQEDSAVYLCASSFRHEQYFGPGTRLTVT.

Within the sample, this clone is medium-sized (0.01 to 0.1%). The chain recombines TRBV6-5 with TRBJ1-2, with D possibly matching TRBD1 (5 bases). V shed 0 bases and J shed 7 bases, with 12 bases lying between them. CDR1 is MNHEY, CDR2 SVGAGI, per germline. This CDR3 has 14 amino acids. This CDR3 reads CASSYSGDGSGYTF. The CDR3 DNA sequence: TGTGCCAGCAGTTACTCTGGGGACGGATCTGGCTACACCTTC.

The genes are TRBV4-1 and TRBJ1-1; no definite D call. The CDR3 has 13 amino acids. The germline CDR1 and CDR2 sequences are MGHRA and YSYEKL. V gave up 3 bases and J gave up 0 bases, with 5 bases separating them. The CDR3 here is CASSQRLNTEAFF. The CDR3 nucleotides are TGCGCCAGCAGCCAGAGACTGAACACTGAAGCTTTCTTT.

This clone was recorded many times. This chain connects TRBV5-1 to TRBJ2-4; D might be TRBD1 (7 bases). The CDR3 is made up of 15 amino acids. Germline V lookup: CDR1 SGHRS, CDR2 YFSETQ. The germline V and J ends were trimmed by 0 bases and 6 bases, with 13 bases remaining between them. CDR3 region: CASSLASQGGNIQYF. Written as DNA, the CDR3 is TGCGCCAGCAGCTTGGCCTCCCAGGGGGGAAACATTCAGTACTTC.

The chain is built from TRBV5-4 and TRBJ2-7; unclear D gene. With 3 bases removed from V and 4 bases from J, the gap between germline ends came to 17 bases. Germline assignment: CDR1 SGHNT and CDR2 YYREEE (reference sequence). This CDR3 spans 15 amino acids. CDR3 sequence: CASSSFDDRQYEQYF. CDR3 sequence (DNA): TGTGCCAGCAGCTCCTTTGACGACCGACAATACGAGCAGTACTTC.

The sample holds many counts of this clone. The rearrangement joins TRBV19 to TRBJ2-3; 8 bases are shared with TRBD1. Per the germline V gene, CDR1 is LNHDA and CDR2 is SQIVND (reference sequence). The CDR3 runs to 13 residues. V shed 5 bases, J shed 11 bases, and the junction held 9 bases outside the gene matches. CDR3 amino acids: CASSQGARIGQYF. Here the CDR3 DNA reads TGTGCCAGTAGTCAGGGGGCGCGAATCGGGCAGTATTTT.

CDR3 sequence: CASMGTGEYGGNTIYF. The CDR3, as DNA: TGTGCCAGCATGGGGACAGGGGAGTATGGGGGAAACACCATATATTTT. The chain recombines TRBV6-2 or TRBV6-3 with TRBJ1-3, with 10 nucleotides matching TRBD1. Germline V gene data show CDR1 as MNHEY and CDR2 as SVGEGT. CDR3 length equals 16 residues. The trim removed 7 bases at V and 4 bases at J, leaving 10 bases unmatched.

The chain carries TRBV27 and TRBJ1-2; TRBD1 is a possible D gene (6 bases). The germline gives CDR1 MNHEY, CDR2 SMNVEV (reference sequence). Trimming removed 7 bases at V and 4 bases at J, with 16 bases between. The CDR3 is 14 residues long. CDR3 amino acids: CASKGDEVAYGYTF. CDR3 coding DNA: TGTGCCAGCAAGGGGGACGAAGTGGCCTATGGCTACACCTTC.

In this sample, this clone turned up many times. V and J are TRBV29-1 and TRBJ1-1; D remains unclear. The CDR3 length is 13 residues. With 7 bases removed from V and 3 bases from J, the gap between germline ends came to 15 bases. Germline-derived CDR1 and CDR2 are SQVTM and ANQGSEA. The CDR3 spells CSGAGGRDTEAFF. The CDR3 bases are TGCAGCGGGGCAGGTGGACGGGACACTGAAGCTTTCTTT.

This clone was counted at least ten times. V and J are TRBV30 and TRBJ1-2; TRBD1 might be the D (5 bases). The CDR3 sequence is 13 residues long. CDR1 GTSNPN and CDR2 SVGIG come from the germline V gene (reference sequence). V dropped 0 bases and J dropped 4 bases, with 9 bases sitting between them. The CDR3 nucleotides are TGTGCCTGGAGTGTGGGGGGAGGCTATGGCTACACCTTC. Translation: CAWSVGGGYGYTF.

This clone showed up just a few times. CDR3 DNA: TGTGCCAGCAGCTCGAGAGACAGTCTTTATAGCAATCAGCCCCAGCATTTT. Translating it yields CASSSRDSLYSNQPQHF. This chain links TRBV11-3 with TRBJ1-5, with D tentatively TRBD1 (5 bases). Germline V CDR1 and CDR2: SGHNT, YENEEA. The CDR3 length is 17 residues. Trimming removed 4 bases at V and 0 bases at J, with 16 bases between.

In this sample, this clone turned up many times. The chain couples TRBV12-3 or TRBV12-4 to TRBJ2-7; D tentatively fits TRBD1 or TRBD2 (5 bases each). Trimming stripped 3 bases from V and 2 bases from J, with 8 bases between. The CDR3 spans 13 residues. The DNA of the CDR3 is TGTGCCAGCAGTTTGGGGGTCCCCTACGAGCAGTACTTC. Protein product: CASSLGVPYEQYF.

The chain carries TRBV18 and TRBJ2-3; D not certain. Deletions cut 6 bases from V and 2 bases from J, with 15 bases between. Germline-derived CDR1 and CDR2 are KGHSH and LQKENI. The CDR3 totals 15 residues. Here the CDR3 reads CASSPLWADTDTQYF. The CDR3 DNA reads TGTGCCAGCTCGCCCCTCTGGGCCGACACAGATACGCAGTATTTT.

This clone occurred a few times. In DNA, the CDR3 is TGTGCCTGGAGTGTATTCGTACGAGGGAGGGACACTGAAGCTTTCTTT. Its protein product is CAWSVFVRGRDTEAFF. This chain links TRBV30 with TRBJ1-1; D call uncertain. The CDR3 has 16 amino acids. The germline CDR1 and CDR2 sequences are GTSNPN and SVGIG (reference sequence). Trimming left V 0 bases short and J 3 bases short, with 17 bases between.

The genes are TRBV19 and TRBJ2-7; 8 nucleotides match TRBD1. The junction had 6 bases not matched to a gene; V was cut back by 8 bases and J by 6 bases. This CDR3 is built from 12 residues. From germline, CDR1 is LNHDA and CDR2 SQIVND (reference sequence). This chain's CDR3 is CASGAGGPEQYF. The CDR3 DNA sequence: TGTGCCAGTGGGGCAGGGGGCCCCGAGCAGTACTTC.

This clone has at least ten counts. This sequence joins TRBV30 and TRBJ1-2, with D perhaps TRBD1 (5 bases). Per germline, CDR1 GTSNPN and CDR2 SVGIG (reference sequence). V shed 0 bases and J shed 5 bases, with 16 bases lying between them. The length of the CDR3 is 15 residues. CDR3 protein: CAWSVLEGAAYGYTF. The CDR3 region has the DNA TGTGCCTGGAGTGTGTTGGAAGGGGCGGCTTATGGCTACACCTTC.